The 26 T cell receptor beta chains given below trace back to one sample, sequenced in a study of T cells in Graves' hyperthyroidism and ophthalmopathy. The TCR beta CDR3 regions underwent amplification using RNA transcripts as the source. Researchers ran a first-round RT-PCR on the TCR CDR3 using the HTBI primer set. Using its own MiXCR run on the multiplex PCR reads, TCRdb lists one record per CDR3 protein. Among under 350,000 distinct CDR3 sequences, roughly 13% were seen once, and the ten largest hold around 32%. Sequencing used blood. Receptor source: a middle-aged woman with Graves' ophthalmopathy.

The CDR3 loop is CASSLGGTGHAFF. The CDR3 region has the DNA TGTGCCAGCAGCTTGGGGGGGACAGGCCACGCTTTCTTT. This chain connects TRBV5-4 to TRBJ1-1, with TRBD1 identical over 8 bases. This CDR3 has 13 residues. J lost 11 bases, V lost 0 bases, and 6 bases had no gene match. Germline CDR1 is SGHNT and CDR2 is YYREEE (reference sequence).

This clonotype was picked up many times. This chain joins TRBV12-3 or TRBV12-4 and TRBJ1-4; D may be TRBD1 (5 bases). Trimming cost V 7 bases and J 8 bases, with 17 bases left between them. The CDR3 covers 14 residues. CDR3 loop: CASTLEGPGEKLFF. CDR3 sequence (DNA): TGTGCCAGCACCCTTGAGGGGCCTGGCGAAAAACTGTTTTTT.

This clonotype was counted a few times. The chain recombines TRBV4-1 with TRBJ2-1; D might be TRBD1 (5 bases). V lost 0 bases and J lost 7, with 7 bases in between. This CDR3 has 13 amino acids. From germline, CDR1 is MGHRA and CDR2 YSYEKL. The DNA for the CDR3 is TGCGCCAGCAGCCAAGACCCAGGGAATGAGCAGTTCTTC. Protein sequence: CASSQDPGNEQFF.

Remarks on this clonotype: Just one base apart from a much larger clone, this may be a read error. The chain links TRBV27 to TRBJ2-7, with TRBD2 matching 11 bases. The V gene's germline CDR1 is MNHEY and CDR2 SMNVEV (reference sequence). CDR3 length equals 17 residues. The chain's CDR3 is CASSPIAGGFSNYKQYF. In DNA, the CDR3 is TGTGCCAGCAGCCCTATAGCGGGAGGGTTTTCTAACTACAAGCAGTACTTC.

This clonotype was recorded at least ten times. The chain links TRBV2 to TRBJ2-7; D is undetermined. Germline values: CDR1 SNHLY, CDR2 FYNNEI. This CDR3 has 12 residues. The germline V and J ends were trimmed by 4 bases and 1 base, with 5 bases remaining between them. The CDR3 sequence is CASSGRSYEQYF. In DNA form, the CDR3 reads TGTGCCAGCAGTGGTCGATCCTACGAGCAGTACTTC.

This clonotype was seen only a few times. This chain uses TRBV2 with TRBJ2-2; maybe TRBD1 (5 bases). Germline V gene data show CDR1 as SNHLY and CDR2 as FYNNEI. CDR3 size: 15 residues. Trimming removed 6 bases from V and 7 bases from J, with 18 bases in between. This chain's CDR3 is CASRRQGSSGGELFF. In nucleotides, the CDR3 is TGTGCCAGCAGGAGGCAGGGTTCCTCCGGCGGGGAGCTGTTTTTT.

Many counts were recorded for this clonotype. This rearrangement joins TRBV19 to TRBJ2-1; 9 bases map to TRBD2. V lost 7 bases to trimming and J lost 3 bases; unmatched junction nucleotides: 7. This CDR3 is built from 15 residues. CDR1 and CDR2 (germline): LNHDA, SQIVND (reference sequence). The CDR3 DNA follows: TGTGCCAGTACCAGACTAGCGGAGGGCTACAATGAGCAGTTCTTC. It encodes CASTRLAEGYNEQFF. Variable domain in full (rest from reference TRBV19 and TRBJ2-1): DGGITQSPKYLFRKEGQNVTLSCEQNLNHDAMYWYRQDPGQGLRLIYYSQIVNDFQKGDIAEGYSVSREKKESFPLTVTSAQKNPTAFYLCASTRLAEGYNEQFFGPGTRLTVL.

This clonotype was counted at least ten times. The V and J genes are TRBV28 and TRBJ2-3, with 7 bases matching TRBD2. CDR3 length equals 16 residues. V shed 9 bases and J 3 bases; nucleotides not matched to a gene: 15. Germline V gene sequence: CDR1 MDHEN, CDR2 SYDVKM. CDR3 in DNA: TGTGCCAGTACAAGCCCGAGGGCCGGGGGGACAGATACGCAGTATTTT. It codes for CASTSPRAGGTDTQYF.

This clonotype came up many times. V usage is TRBV12-3 or TRBV12-4 and J usage is TRBJ2-7, with D unresolved. The CDR3 totals 13 residues. Trimming pared 3 bases from V and 1 base from J, leaving 7 bases between. In DNA, the CDR3 is TGTGCCAGCAGTTTCCAGCTTTCCTACGAGCAGTACTTC. As protein: CASSFQLSYEQYF.

This clonotype appeared a few times. This chain joins TRBV20-1 and TRBJ2-7, with a tentative D call TRBD2 (6 bases). The CDR3 is 12 amino acids. Trimming took off 1 base at V and 3 bases at J, with 7 bases between the two ends. Per germline, CDR1 DFQATT and CDR2 SNEGSKA (reference sequence). The CDR3: CSARGRGYEQYF. CDR3 DNA sequence: TGCAGTGCTAGAGGGCGGGGCTACGAGCAGTACTTC.

This clonotype has just a few counts. The rearrangement links TRBV10-1 to TRBJ2-3; 15 nucleotides line up with TRBD2. The CDR3 is made up of 16 amino acids. The junction had 1 base not matched to a gene; V was cut back by 2 bases and J by 4 bases. Germline CDR1 WNHNN, CDR2 SYGVQD (reference sequence). The CDR3 sequence is CASSEGLAGGADTQYF. CDR3 sequence (DNA): TGCGCCAGCAGTGAGGGACTAGCGGGAGGGGCAGATACGCAGTATTTT.

This clonotype was counted many times. The CDR3 DNA sequence: TGCAGTGCTAAAACAGACAGGGGCAGGAGATTTTCACCCCTCCACTTT. Its translation: CSAKTDRGRRFSPLHF. The chain carries TRBV20-1 and TRBJ1-6; 8 positions match TRBD1. The CDR3 spans 16 residues. Germline values: CDR1 DFQATT, CDR2 SNEGSKA (reference sequence). J gave up 9 bases and V 4 bases, and 14 bases lay outside the gene matches.

This clonotype has more than one count but fewer than ten. The V gene is TRBV9, the J gene TRBJ1-5; TRBD1 is a possible D gene (5 bases). This CDR3 region has 15 residues. V shed 4 bases and J shed 7 bases, with 18 bases lying between them. The germline V gene has CDR1 SGDLS and CDR2 YYNGEE. CDR3 residues: CASSLRGGSIQPQHF. CDR3 nucleotides: TGTGCCAGCAGCCTAAGGGGAGGGTCGATCCAGCCCCAGCATTTT.

The rearrangement links TRBV15 to TRBJ2-1, with D perhaps matching TRBD1 (6 bases). The CDR3 has 14 amino acids. V gave up 3 bases and J gave up 9 bases, with 15 bases separating them. Germline V gives CDR1 LNHNV, CDR2 YYDKDF (reference sequence). The DNA of the CDR3 is TGTGCCACCAGCAGGGCCAGGGGTACCGTTGAGCAGTTCTTC. It translates to CATSRARGTVEQFF.

This clonotype was detected ten times or more. The V and J genes are TRBV11-3 and TRBJ1-1; D gene unclear. Germline values: CDR1 SGHNT, CDR2 YENEEA. V was trimmed by 4 bases and J by 2 bases, leaving 11 bases between them. This CDR3 is 14 amino acids long. CDR3 protein: CASSSIGPNTEAFF. CDR3 sequence (DNA): TGTGCCAGCAGCTCTATTGGCCCTAACACTGAAGCTTTCTTT.

This rearrangement joins TRBV20-1 to TRBJ2-1, with 8 bases identical to TRBD2. Germline V gene data show CDR1 as DFQATT and CDR2 as SNEGSKA (reference sequence). Unmatched junction bases numbered 5, after V lost 0 bases and J lost 4 bases. The CDR3 extends over 15 amino acids. CDR3 amino acids: CSARDRRGAYNEQFF. The CDR3 DNA reads TGCAGTGCTAGAGATAGGCGGGGGGCGTACAATGAGCAGTTCTTC.

This chain links TRBV19 with TRBJ2-1; tentatively, D is TRBD2 (5 bases). Trimming removed 6 bases from V and 0 bases from J, with 12 bases in between. Germline CDR1 LNHDA, CDR2 SQIVND (reference sequence). The length of the CDR3 is 15 residues. CDR3 loop: CASSKPGTSYNEQFF. CDR3 bases: TGTGCCAGTAGCAAGCCGGGAACCTCCTACAATGAGCAGTTCTTC.

This clonotype was counted at least ten times. This chain joins TRBV29-1 and TRBJ2-5; D possibly corresponds to TRBD1 (6 bases). Per the germline V gene, CDR1 is SQVTM and CDR2 is ANQGSEA. Trimming took 2 bases from V and 0 from J, leaving 10 bases between them. This CDR3 region has 14 residues. The CDR3 DNA sequence: TGCAGCGTTGAACCCACAGGGTACCAAGAGACCCAGTACTTC. Translation gives CSVEPTGYQETQYF.

Many counts were recorded for this clonotype. The rearrangement joins TRBV2 to TRBJ2-5; TRBD2 aligns across 13 bases. The length of the CDR3 is 17 residues. With 3 bases clipped from V and 3 bases from J, the junction kept 7 bases outside the gene matches. The germline CDR1 and CDR2 sequences are SNHLY and FYNNEI. The CDR3 loop is CASSEGTSGNAEETQYF. The DNA of the CDR3 is TGTGCCAGCAGTGAGGGGACTAGCGGGAATGCTGAAGAGACCCAGTACTTC.

This clonotype has only a few counts. The rearrangement links TRBV4-2 to TRBJ1-5, with 8 nucleotides matching TRBD1. The CDR3 consists of 15 residues. V gave up 0 bases and J gave up 4 bases; unmatched junction bases: 2. From germline, CDR1 is LGHNA and CDR2 YNFKEQ. CDR3 sequence: CASSQDRQGNQPQHF. The CDR3 nucleotides are TGTGCCAGCAGCCAAGATCGACAGGGGAATCAGCCCCAGCATTTT.

In its sample, this clonotype was seen a few times. The chain combines TRBV19 with TRBJ1-1; D is uncertain. Trimming pared 4 bases from V and 2 bases from J, leaving 8 bases between. Germline V gene lookup returns CDR1 LNHDA and CDR2 SQIVND (reference sequence). The CDR3 sequence is 13 residues long. Here the CDR3 DNA reads TGTGCCAGTAGTAAATGGACCAACACTGAAGCTTTCTTT. Translated, it gives CASSKWTNTEAFF.

This clonotype was counted ten times or more. The gene calls are TRBV7-2 and TRBJ2-3, with TRBD2 as a possible D gene (5 bases). The germline V gene has CDR1 SGHTA and CDR2 FQGNSA. Trimming removed 5 bases at V and 8 bases at J, with 8 bases between. This CDR3 has 11 amino acids. CDR3 sequence: CASSPGLTQYF. CDR3 nucleotides: TGTGCCAGCAGCCCAGGACTTACGCAGTATTTT.

The chain links TRBV10-3 to TRBJ1-1; a possible D gene is TRBD1 (6 bases). Germline values: CDR1 ENHRY, CDR2 SYGVKD. The CDR3 consists of 14 residues. Between the trimmed V and J ends, which lost 4 bases and 0 bases, there was a span of 9 bases. The CDR3 region is CAISVGQMNTEAFF. The CDR3 nucleotides are TGTGCCATCAGTGTAGGACAGATGAACACTGAAGCTTTCTTT.

The chain joins TRBV7-8 to TRBJ2-2; D is perhaps TRBD1 or TRBD2 (5 bases each). The CDR3 spans 15 residues. V was shortened by 4 bases and J by 5 bases, with 14 bases between the two germline ends. Germline V lookup: CDR1 SGHVS, CDR2 FQNEAQ. The CDR3 sequence: CASSYRDPRTGELFF. DNA for the CDR3: TGTGCCAGCAGCTACCGGGACCCCAGAACCGGGGAGCTGTTTTTT.

This clonotype was recorded many times. This chain connects TRBV28 to TRBJ1-5; D is undetermined. Between the trimmed V and J ends, which lost 1 base and 6 bases, there was a span of 22 bases. CDR3 length: 18 residues. CDR1 and CDR2 from the germline V gene are MDHEN and SYDVKM. The CDR3 sequence is CASSLYPGREGGFQPQHF. CDR3 DNA sequence: TGTGCCAGCAGTTTATACCCTGGACGGGAAGGTGGATTTCAGCCCCAGCATTTT.

This clonotype has ten or more counts. The chain couples TRBV2 to TRBJ2-7; D may correspond to TRBD1 or TRBD2 (6 bases each). Germline V lookup: CDR1 SNHLY, CDR2 FYNNEI. V was clipped by 7 bases and J by 7 bases, with 11 bases between them. The CDR3 length is 11 residues. In nucleotides, the CDR3 is TGTGCCAGCAACCGGGGGCGGGAGCAGTACTTC. This gives the protein CASNRGREQYF.